Listed below are T cell receptor beta chains from one sample, sequenced in a study of T cells in Graves' hyperthyroidism and ophthalmopathy. TCRdb itself ran the multiplex PCR reads through MiXCR, one entry per CDR3 protein. The data contain some 620,000 distinct CDR3 sequences, about 16% of them seen just once; the ten biggest clones take up approximately 3.9%. Specimen: blood. All receptors come from a woman aged 25 to 39 with Graves' hyperthyroidism. Each CDR3 is given without its conserved first and last residue.

V gene	CDR3 length	J gene	CDR3 protein
TRBV7-2	15	TRBJ1-5	ASSLVLELGEGQPQH
TRBV20-1	13	TRBJ2-7	SASKEAGISYEQY
TRBV5-4	11	TRBJ1-6	ASSFLRASPLH
TRBV25-1	14	TRBJ2-1	ASSGWSSGTYNEQF
TRBV30	13	TRBJ2-7	AWARDRGSHYEQY
TRBV12-3/TRBV12-4	11	TRBJ1-1	ASKGQLNTEAF
TRBV9	16	TRBJ2-5	ASTPGTSGGGFYETQY
TRBV28	17	TRBJ2-3	ASSLRTPGQGARTDTQY
TRBV2	13	TRBJ2-3	ASSEGGSSTDTQY
TRBV7-3	11	TRBJ2-7	ASSLISNDEQY
TRBV7-9	13	TRBJ2-5	ASSPKPGQGGAQY
TRBV29-1	13	TRBJ2-7	SVEDEDRDSYEQY
TRBV30	12	TRBJ2-1	ALQAGVRNNEQF
TRBV6-1	15	TRBJ2-7	ASSYLTSWGISYEQY
TRBV18	11	TRBJ2-7	ASSSDREHEQY
TRBV4-1	13	TRBJ2-1	ASSQVSGKYNEQF
TRBV13	13	TRBJ2-7	ASSKGTDRWDEQY
TRBV24-1	15	TRBJ2-1	ATSDALAISSYNEQF
TRBV27	11	TRBJ1-1	ASSFAGITEAF
TRBV13	12	TRBJ1-5	ASSSGTKRQPQH
TRBV28	13	TRBJ2-3	ASSFWRRSTDTQY
TRBV12-5	13	TRBJ2-5	ASGLGGTNGETQY
TRBV7-2	16	TRBJ2-5	ASSLARLYREKEETQY
TRBV30	12	TRBJ2-7	ACRSEETNYEQY
TRBV5-1	13	TRBJ2-5	ASSRETSLGKTQY
TRBV7-2	13	TRBJ2-1	ASSLQDLAYNEQF
TRBV12-3/TRBV12-4	10	TRBJ2-2	ASGKNTGELF
TRBV28	13	TRBJ1-1	ASSLSQGRGTEAF
TRBV30	12	TRBJ2-7	AWSVGQAAYEQY
TRBV19	15	TRBJ1-5	ASSVVSGPYSNQPQH
TRBV7-2	15	TRBJ2-1	ASSQEWARRAYNEQF
TRBV5-1	13	TRBJ1-1	ASSPYGGPDTEAF
TRBV10-1	11	TRBJ1-6	ASNAGLNSPLH
TRBV29-1	12	TRBJ1-4	SVLKGGGREKLF
TRBV13	12	TRBJ2-3	ASSLGAGQYTQY
TRBV11-2	12	TRBJ2-5	ASSFVNPQETQY
TRBV6-1	12	TRBJ2-3	ASAPLGGRDTQY
TRBV30	16	TRBJ2-7	AWSVQPSGRAMSYEQY
TRBV5-1	13	TRBJ2-7	ASSLRGVTSYEQY
TRBV5-1	11	TRBJ1-6	ASRRRGDSPLH
TRBV5-4	14	TRBJ2-5	ASSSRDRGLQETQY
TRBV14	10	TRBJ2-1	ASSQLADEQF
TRBV7-2	14	TRBJ1-6	ASSPLAAADNSPLH
TRBV4-1	14	TRBJ1-2	ASSQDFRQLYYGYT
TRBV10-2	11	TRBJ1-1	ASSVGRGGEAF
TRBV6-4	11	TRBJ2-1	ASRDFPAGEQF
TRBV28	12	TRBJ2-7	ASSFGAALYEQY
TRBV5-1	13	TRBJ2-2	ASGYRASNTGELF
TRBV29-1	10	TRBJ1-1	SARQQNTEAF
TRBV20-1	12	TRBJ2-7	SATLAGVSYEQY
TRBV6-1	11	TRBJ2-3	ASSPPTAATQY
TRBV25-1	12	TRBJ1-1	ASSHGARDTEAF
TRBV6-2/TRBV6-3	16	TRBJ2-1	ASSYYRSQREGINEQF
TRBV7-3	14	TRBJ1-2	ASSFLDRPFDRGYT
TRBV10-3	12	TRBJ2-3	AISPGTHTDTQY